A selection of T cell receptor beta chains follows, all from one sample in a study of blood T cell repertoires in COVID-19. Assay used: immunoSEQ multiplex PCR; TCRdb lists only in-frame clones, some missing. Of a few hundred thousand clones in the sample, about nine tenths are singletons; the top ten hold approximately 2.9%. Sample: PBMCs or T cells enriched from blood (not recorded which). The receptor source for this set is a woman aged 50 to 60 who had been exposed to COVID-19. CDR3s include the opening cysteine and the closing phenylalanine or tryptophan. D genes are given only for firm matches. Expanded clones are given a class, and other clones once, few, many or no size at all.

J gene: TRBJ1-2; D gene: -; CDR3 length: 13; clone size: -; V gene: TRBV19; CDR3 DNA: TGTGCCAGTAGTATGGGGCAGGACGGTGGCTACACCTTC; CDR3 protein: CASSMGQDGGYTF
J gene: TRBJ2-2; D gene: TRBD2; CDR3 length: 15; clone size: -; V gene: TRBV3-1/TRBV3-2; CDR3 DNA: TGTGCCAGCAGCTCAAAGCGGGGGGTCCCCGGGGAGCTGTTTTTT; CDR3 protein: CASSSKRGVPGELFF
J gene: TRBJ2-2; D gene: -; CDR3 length: 16; clone size: -; V gene: TRBV30; CDR3 DNA: TGTGCCTGGAGTTACCTCCCGACAGACATCACCGGGGAGCTGTTTTTT; CDR3 protein: CAWSYLPTDITGELFF
J gene: TRBJ2-7; D gene: -; CDR3 length: 14; clone size: -; V gene: TRBV28; CDR3 DNA: TGTGCCAGCAGCCCTGAGACCGGGACTTCTGGGCAGTACTTC; CDR3 protein: CASSPETGTSGQYF
J gene: TRBJ2-1; D gene: TRBD2; CDR3 length: 14; clone size: -; V gene: TRBV10-3; CDR3 DNA: TGTGCCATCAGTGAGAGCAGCGGGGTCAATGAGCAGTTCTTC; CDR3 protein: CAISESSGVNEQFF
J gene: TRBJ2-5; D gene: -; CDR3 length: 13; clone size: -; V gene: TRBV30; CDR3 DNA: TGTGCCTGGAGTGTCGGTCATCAAGAGACCCAGTACTTC; CDR3 protein: CAWSVGHQETQYF
J gene: TRBJ1-5; D gene: TRBD1; CDR3 length: 17; clone size: -; V gene: TRBV6-1; CDR3 DNA: TGTGCCAGCAGTGAAGCACCGACAGGGAATAGCAATCAGCCCCAGCATTTT; CDR3 protein: CASSEAPTGNSNQPQHF
J gene: TRBJ2-7; D gene: -; CDR3 length: 14; clone size: few; V gene: TRBV7-8; CDR3 DNA: TGTGCCAGCAGCCCTAGAGACAGGTTCAACGAGCAGTACTTC; CDR3 protein: CASSPRDRFNEQYF
J gene: TRBJ1-6; D gene: TRBD1; CDR3 length: 15; clone size: -; V gene: TRBV7-2; CDR3 DNA: TGTGCCAGCAGCCAGCAGGGACAGGGATTTTCACCCCTCCACTTT; CDR3 protein: CASSQQGQGFSPLHF
J gene: TRBJ2-7; D gene: -; CDR3 length: 14; clone size: few; V gene: TRBV19; CDR3 DNA: TGTGCCAGTAGTATAGGGACACAAAATTACGAGCAGTACTTC; CDR3 protein: CASSIGTQNYEQYF
J gene: TRBJ2-3; D gene: TRBD2; CDR3 length: 18; clone size: -; V gene: TRBV15; CDR3 DNA: TGTGCCACCAGCAGTCCCAGACTAGCGGGGGGGCTCACAGATACGCAGTATTTT; CDR3 protein: CATSSPRLAGGLTDTQYF
J gene: TRBJ1-3; D gene: -; CDR3 length: 17; clone size: few; V gene: TRBV4-2; CDR3 DNA: TGTGCCAGCAGCCAAGTCGGGGAGGGATTGGGGGGAAACACCATATATTTT; CDR3 protein: CASSQVGEGLGGNTIYF
J gene: TRBJ1-2; D gene: -; CDR3 length: 14; clone size: -; V gene: TRBV10-3; CDR3 DNA: TGTGCCATCAGCGACCAGGTAGAGAACTATGGCTACACCTTC; CDR3 protein: CAISDQVENYGYTF
J gene: TRBJ2-1; D gene: -; CDR3 length: 16; clone size: -; V gene: TRBV7-2; CDR3 DNA: TGTGCCAGCAGCTTACAGGGAACCAGCTCCTACAATGAGCAGTTCTTC; CDR3 protein: CASSLQGTSSYNEQFF
J gene: TRBJ1-2; D gene: -; CDR3 length: 12; clone size: -; V gene: TRBV28; CDR3 DNA: TGTGCCAGCAGTACGAAGACAGTTGGCTACACCTTC; CDR3 protein: CASSTKTVGYTF
J gene: TRBJ1-4; D gene: -; CDR3 length: 16; clone size: -; V gene: TRBV28; CDR3 DNA: TGTGCCAGCAGTTTCGTGAGGAGTACGGCTAATGAAAAACTGTTTTTT; CDR3 protein: CASSFVRSTANEKLFF
J gene: TRBJ2-2; D gene: -; CDR3 length: 16; clone size: -; V gene: TRBV5-1; CDR3 DNA: TGCGCCAGCAGCTCGGGAGCCCTGACTGCCACCGGGGAGCTGTTTTTT; CDR3 protein: CASSSGALTATGELFF
J gene: TRBJ1-1; D gene: -; CDR3 length: 14; clone size: -; V gene: TRBV28; CDR3 DNA: TGTGCCAGCACGCTGGGGGCGGGGAACACTGAAGCTTTCTTT; CDR3 protein: CASTLGAGNTEAFF
J gene: TRBJ1-1; D gene: TRBD1; CDR3 length: 15; clone size: -; V gene: TRBV7-9; CDR3 DNA: TGTGCCAGCAGCCGGAGGGGGCGGGTGAACACTGAAGCTTTCTTT; CDR3 protein: CASSRRGRVNTEAFF
J gene: TRBJ2-3; D gene: -; CDR3 length: 13; clone size: -; V gene: TRBV11-2; CDR3 DNA: TGTGCCAGCAGCCCCGACTACTCAGATACGCAGTATTTT; CDR3 protein: CASSPDYSDTQYF
J gene: TRBJ2-2; D gene: -; CDR3 length: 15; clone size: -; V gene: TRBV15; CDR3 DNA: TGTGCCACCAGCAGAGATATTTTCCCGTCCGGGGAGCTGTTTTTT; CDR3 protein: CATSRDIFPSGELFF
J gene: TRBJ1-2; D gene: -; CDR3 length: 15; clone size: -; V gene: TRBV7-2; CDR3 DNA: TGTGCCAGCAGCTCTCAGGGACAAATACCGTATGGCTACACCTTC; CDR3 protein: CASSSQGQIPYGYTF
J gene: TRBJ1-1; D gene: TRBD1; CDR3 length: 13; clone size: -; V gene: TRBV7-2; CDR3 DNA: TGTGCCAGCAGCTTCCGGGACAGGGCTGAAGCTTTCTTT; CDR3 protein: CASSFRDRAEAFF
J gene: TRBJ2-7; D gene: -; CDR3 length: 14; clone size: once; V gene: TRBV10-3; CDR3 DNA: TGTGCCATCAGTGTGTCTAGCGACCGTTACGAGCAGTACTTC; CDR3 protein: CAISVSSDRYEQYF
J gene: TRBJ2-2; D gene: -; CDR3 length: 15; clone size: few; V gene: TRBV28; CDR3 DNA: TGTGCCAGCAGTCGGGACTCTGACGGGGGTTGGGAGCTGTTTTTT; CDR3 protein: CASSRDSDGGWELFF
J gene: TRBJ1-5; D gene: TRBD1; CDR3 length: 15; clone size: once; V gene: TRBV2; CDR3 DNA: TGTGCCAGCAGTGCTCCAGGGGGCTCTAATCAGCCCCAGCATTTT; CDR3 protein: CASSAPGGSNQPQHF
J gene: TRBJ1-5; D gene: -; CDR3 length: 14; clone size: -; V gene: TRBV10-3; CDR3 DNA: TGTGCCTCCGGAGGGAGCAACGGCAATCAGCCCCAGCATTTT; CDR3 protein: CASGGSNGNQPQHF
J gene: TRBJ2-5; D gene: -; CDR3 length: 12; clone size: -; V gene: TRBV28; CDR3 DNA: TGTGCCAGCAGTCCCCCGGGAAAGACCCAGTACTTC; CDR3 protein: CASSPPGKTQYF
J gene: TRBJ1-5; D gene: TRBD1; CDR3 length: 17; clone size: -; V gene: TRBV4-1; CDR3 DNA: TGCGCCAGCAGCCCAGAGGGGGCCGGCGGTAGCAATCAGCCCCAGCATTTT; CDR3 protein: CASSPEGAGGSNQPQHF
J gene: TRBJ1-1; D gene: -; CDR3 length: 17; clone size: -; V gene: TRBV5-4; CDR3 DNA: TGTGCCAGCAGCACCTCCGGGACACGGATTTTGAACACTGAAGCTTTCTTT; CDR3 protein: CASSTSGTRILNTEAFF
J gene: TRBJ2-1; D gene: -; CDR3 length: 13; clone size: -; V gene: TRBV10-3; CDR3 DNA: TGTGCCATCAGTTTGGACTTATACAATGAGCAGTTCTTC; CDR3 protein: CAISLDLYNEQFF
J gene: TRBJ1-5; D gene: -; CDR3 length: 18; clone size: -; V gene: TRBV12-5; CDR3 DNA: TGTGCTAGTGGTTTGGTACTGGCGGGGAGAGGTCGCAATCAGCCCCAGCATTTT; CDR3 protein: CASGLVLAGRGRNQPQHF
J gene: TRBJ2-5; D gene: TRBD2; CDR3 length: 15; clone size: -; V gene: TRBV11-3; CDR3 DNA: TGTGCCAGCAGCCCCGGGACTAGCGGGCTAGAGACCCAGTACTTC; CDR3 protein: CASSPGTSGLETQYF
J gene: TRBJ1-2; D gene: -; CDR3 length: 15; clone size: -; V gene: TRBV9; CDR3 DNA: TGTGCCAGCAGCGTACTTCCAGGAGGGGACTATGGCTACACCTTC; CDR3 protein: CASSVLPGGDYGYTF
J gene: TRBJ2-1; D gene: TRBD1; CDR3 length: 20; clone size: once; V gene: TRBV9; CDR3 DNA: TGTGCCAGCAGCTACCTACCGGGACAGGGTTCCCAAAACCGCTACAATGAGCAGTTCTTC; CDR3 protein: CASSYLPGQGSQNRYNEQFF
J gene: TRBJ2-1; D gene: TRBD2; CDR3 length: 15; clone size: -; V gene: TRBV2; CDR3 DNA: TGTGCCAGCAGTGTATTCGGGGGGGCTAGTAATGAGCAGTTCTTC; CDR3 protein: CASSVFGGASNEQFF
J gene: TRBJ1-2; D gene: -; CDR3 length: 15; clone size: -; V gene: TRBV7-2; CDR3 DNA: TGTGCCAGCAGCTTAGCTCCGGGGTTGGTTGATGGCTACACCTTC; CDR3 protein: CASSLAPGLVDGYTF
J gene: TRBJ2-3; D gene: -; CDR3 length: 17; clone size: -; V gene: TRBV4-1; CDR3 DNA: TGCGCCAGCAGCCAGCCCCGTAGCCTCGCCCCCCCAGATACGCAGTATTTT; CDR3 protein: CASSQPRSLAPPDTQYF
J gene: TRBJ1-1; D gene: -; CDR3 length: 11; clone size: -; V gene: TRBV7-9; CDR3 DNA: TGTGCCAGCAGCTTACTTTCGGGAGCTTTCTTT; CDR3 protein: CASSLLSGAFF
J gene: TRBJ2-7; D gene: TRBD1; CDR3 length: 15; clone size: -; V gene: TRBV27; CDR3 DNA: TGTGCCAGCAGTTTAGAGGGGGCCCCAATCTACGAGCAGTACTTC; CDR3 protein: CASSLEGAPIYEQYF
J gene: TRBJ1-4; D gene: -; CDR3 length: 14; clone size: -; V gene: TRBV2; CDR3 DNA: TGTGCCAGCAGAATCGGGAGTTCGCGCGAAAAACTGTTTTTT; CDR3 protein: CASRIGSSREKLFF
J gene: TRBJ2-5; D gene: TRBD1; CDR3 length: 16; clone size: -; V gene: TRBV10-3; CDR3 DNA: TGTGCCATCAGTGACGACCGGGACAGGGGGCAAGAGACCCAGTACTTC; CDR3 protein: CAISDDRDRGQETQYF
J gene: TRBJ1-5; D gene: -; CDR3 length: 16; clone size: few; V gene: TRBV6-7; CDR3 DNA: TGTGCCAGCAGAATACAGGGTCACCCCTATGATCAGCCCCAGCATTTT; CDR3 protein: CASRIQGHPYDQPQHF
J gene: TRBJ2-7; D gene: -; CDR3 length: 12; clone size: -; V gene: TRBV5-1; CDR3 DNA: TGCGCCAGCAGCCAGACATGGAACGAGCAGTACTTC; CDR3 protein: CASSQTWNEQYF
J gene: TRBJ2-7; D gene: -; CDR3 length: 13; clone size: -; V gene: TRBV5-4; CDR3 DNA: TGTGCCAGCAGCTTGAACTTTAACTACGAGCAGTACTTC; CDR3 protein: CASSLNFNYEQYF
J gene: TRBJ2-1; D gene: TRBD1; CDR3 length: 16; clone size: -; V gene: TRBV10-3; CDR3 DNA: TGTGCCTCAGGAGATGGACAGGATGCGTCCTACAATGAGCAGTTCTTC; CDR3 protein: CASGDGQDASYNEQFF
J gene: TRBJ1-2; D gene: TRBD1; CDR3 length: 14; clone size: -; V gene: TRBV27; CDR3 DNA: TGTGCCAGCAGTCGAGACAGGGGTGGATATGGCTACACCTTC; CDR3 protein: CASSRDRGGYGYTF
J gene: TRBJ2-1; D gene: -; CDR3 length: 15; clone size: -; V gene: TRBV5-1; CDR3 DNA: TGCGCCAGCAGCTCACAGGGAGCCTCCTACAATGAGCAGTTCTTC; CDR3 protein: CASSSQGASYNEQFF
J gene: TRBJ1-3; D gene: TRBD1; CDR3 length: 13; clone size: -; V gene: TRBV5-1; CDR3 DNA: TGCGCCAGCAGCTGGACAGGGGGAAACACCATATATTTT; CDR3 protein: CASSWTGGNTIYF
J gene: TRBJ2-1; D gene: TRBD2; CDR3 length: 18; clone size: -; V gene: TRBV7-9; CDR3 DNA: TGTGCCAGCATCCCTCTATCTAGCGGGTCTTACACCTACAATGAGCAGTTCTTC; CDR3 protein: CASIPLSSGSYTYNEQFF
J gene: TRBJ2-5; D gene: TRBD1; CDR3 length: 13; clone size: -; V gene: TRBV5-1; CDR3 DNA: TGCGCCAGCAGCTCGGACAGGGGAGAGACCCAGTACTTC; CDR3 protein: CASSSDRGETQYF
J gene: TRBJ2-7; D gene: -; CDR3 length: 17; clone size: -; V gene: TRBV7-9; CDR3 DNA: TGTGCCAGCAGCTTAGAGCATGGTGGGCTAGCTGCCTACGAGCAGTACTTC; CDR3 protein: CASSLEHGGLAAYEQYF
J gene: TRBJ1-2; D gene: -; CDR3 length: 14; clone size: -; V gene: TRBV6-5; CDR3 DNA: TGTGCCAGCAGTTACGGGGGGGGTAGCTTTGGCTACACCTTC; CDR3 protein: CASSYGGGSFGYTF
J gene: TRBJ2-6; D gene: -; CDR3 length: 14; clone size: -; V gene: TRBV28; CDR3 DNA: TGTGCCAGCAGTTCAGGGGCTGGGGCCAACGTCCTGACTTTC; CDR3 protein: CASSSGAGANVLTF
J gene: TRBJ2-7; D gene: -; CDR3 length: 11; clone size: -; V gene: TRBV13; CDR3 DNA: TGTGCCAGCAGCACTAGAGACGAGCAGTACTTC; CDR3 protein: CASSTRDEQYF